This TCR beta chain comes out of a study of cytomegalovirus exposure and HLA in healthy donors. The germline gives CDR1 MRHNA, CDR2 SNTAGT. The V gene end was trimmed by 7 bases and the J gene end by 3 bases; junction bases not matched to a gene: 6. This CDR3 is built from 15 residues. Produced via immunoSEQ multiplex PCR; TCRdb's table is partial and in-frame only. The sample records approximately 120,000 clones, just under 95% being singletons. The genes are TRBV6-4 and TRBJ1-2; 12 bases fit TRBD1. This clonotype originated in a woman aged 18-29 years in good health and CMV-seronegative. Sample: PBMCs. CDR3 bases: TGTGCCAGCAAGGGACAGGGGGCCGGAGACTATGGCTACACCTTC. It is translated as CASKGQGAGDYGYTF.